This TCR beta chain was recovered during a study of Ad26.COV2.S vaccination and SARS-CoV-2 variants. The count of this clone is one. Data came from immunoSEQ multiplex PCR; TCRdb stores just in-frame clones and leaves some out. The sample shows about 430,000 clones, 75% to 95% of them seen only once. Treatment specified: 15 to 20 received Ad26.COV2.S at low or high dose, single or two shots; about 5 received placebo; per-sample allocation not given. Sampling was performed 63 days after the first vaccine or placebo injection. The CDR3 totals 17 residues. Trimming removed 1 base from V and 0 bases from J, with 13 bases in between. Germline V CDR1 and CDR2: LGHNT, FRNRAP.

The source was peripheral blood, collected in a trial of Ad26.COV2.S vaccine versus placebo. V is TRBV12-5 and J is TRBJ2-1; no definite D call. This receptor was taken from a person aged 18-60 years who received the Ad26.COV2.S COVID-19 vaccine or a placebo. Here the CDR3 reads CASGLGLNLVSYNEQFF. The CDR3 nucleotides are TGTGCTAGTGGTTTGGGGCTTAACCTCGTCTCCTACAATGAGCAGTTCTTC. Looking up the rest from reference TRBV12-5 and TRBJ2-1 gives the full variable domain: DARVTQTPRHKVTEMGQEVTMRCQPILGHNTVFWYRQTMMQGLELLAYFRNRAPLDDSGMPKDRFSAEMPDATLATLKIQPSEPRDSAVYFCASGLGLNLVSYNEQFFGPGTRLTVL.